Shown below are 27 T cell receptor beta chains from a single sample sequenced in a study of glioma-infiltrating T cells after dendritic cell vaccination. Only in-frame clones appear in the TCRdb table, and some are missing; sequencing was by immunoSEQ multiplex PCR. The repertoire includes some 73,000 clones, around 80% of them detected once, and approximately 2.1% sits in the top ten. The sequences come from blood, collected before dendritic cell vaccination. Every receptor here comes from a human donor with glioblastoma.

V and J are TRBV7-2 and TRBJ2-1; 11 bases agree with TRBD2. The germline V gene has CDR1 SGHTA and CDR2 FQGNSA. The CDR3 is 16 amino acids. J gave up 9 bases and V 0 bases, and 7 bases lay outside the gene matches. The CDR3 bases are TGTGCCAGCAGCTTAGCGCGTGGTAGCGGGGGGGGTGAGCAGTTCTTC. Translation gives CASSLARGSGGGEQFF.

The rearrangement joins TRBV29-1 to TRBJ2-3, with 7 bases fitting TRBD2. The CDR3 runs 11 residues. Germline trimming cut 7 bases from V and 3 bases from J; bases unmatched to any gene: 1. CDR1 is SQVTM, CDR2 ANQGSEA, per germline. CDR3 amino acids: CSGLATDTQYF. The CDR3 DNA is TGCAGCGGACTAGCAACAGATACGCAGTATTTT.

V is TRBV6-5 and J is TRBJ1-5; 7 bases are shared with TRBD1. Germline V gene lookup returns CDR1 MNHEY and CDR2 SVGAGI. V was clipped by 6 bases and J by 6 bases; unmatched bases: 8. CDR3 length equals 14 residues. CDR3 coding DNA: TGTGCCAGCAGCCCAACAGGGGTGGGTCAGCCCCAGCATTTT. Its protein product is CASSPTGVGQPQHF.

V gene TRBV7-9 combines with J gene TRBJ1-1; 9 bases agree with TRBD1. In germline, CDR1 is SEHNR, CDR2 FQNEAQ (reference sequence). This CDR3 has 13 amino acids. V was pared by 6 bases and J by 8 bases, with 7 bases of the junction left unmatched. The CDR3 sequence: CASRPRTGAEAFF. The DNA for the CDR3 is TGTGCCAGCAGACCCCGGACAGGGGCAGAAGCTTTCTTT.

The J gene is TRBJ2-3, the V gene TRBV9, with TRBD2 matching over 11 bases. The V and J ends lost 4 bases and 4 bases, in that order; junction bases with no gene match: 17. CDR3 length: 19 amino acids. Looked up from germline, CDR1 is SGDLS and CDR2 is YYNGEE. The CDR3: CASSTAAFGLAGGSDTQYF. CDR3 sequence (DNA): TGTGCCAGCAGCACGGCGGCTTTTGGTCTAGCGGGAGGTTCAGATACGCAGTATTTT.

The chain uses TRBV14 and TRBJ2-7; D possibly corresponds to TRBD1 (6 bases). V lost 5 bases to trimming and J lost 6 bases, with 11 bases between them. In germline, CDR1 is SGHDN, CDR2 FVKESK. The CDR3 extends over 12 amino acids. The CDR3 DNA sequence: TGTGCCAGCAGCAACAGGGTAGGCGAGCAGTACGTC. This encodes CASSNRVGEQYV.

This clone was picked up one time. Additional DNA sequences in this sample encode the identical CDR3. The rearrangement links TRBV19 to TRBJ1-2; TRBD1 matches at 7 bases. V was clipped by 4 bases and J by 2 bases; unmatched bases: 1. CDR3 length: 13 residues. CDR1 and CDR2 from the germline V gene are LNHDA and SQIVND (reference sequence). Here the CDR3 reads CASSKQGNYGYTF. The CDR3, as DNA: TGTGCCAGTAGTAAACAGGGGAACTATGGCTACACCTTC.

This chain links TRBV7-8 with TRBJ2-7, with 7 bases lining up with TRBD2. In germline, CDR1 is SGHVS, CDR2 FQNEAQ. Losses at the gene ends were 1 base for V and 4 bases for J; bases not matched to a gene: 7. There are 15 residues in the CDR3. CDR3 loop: CASSLESGGSYEQYV. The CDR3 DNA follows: TGTGCCAGCAGCTTAGAATCGGGCGGGAGTTACGAGCAGTACGTC.

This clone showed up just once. The CDR3, as DNA: TGTGCCAGCTCACCGGGACAGGACACTGAAGCTTTCTTT. Translating gives CASSPGQDTEAFF. The chain recombines TRBV18 with TRBJ1-1, with 8 bases identical to TRBD1. Trimming at V came to 3 bases and at J to 3 bases, leaving 0 bases not matched to a gene. CDR3 size: 13 residues. CDR1 KGHSH and CDR2 LQKENI come from the germline V gene.

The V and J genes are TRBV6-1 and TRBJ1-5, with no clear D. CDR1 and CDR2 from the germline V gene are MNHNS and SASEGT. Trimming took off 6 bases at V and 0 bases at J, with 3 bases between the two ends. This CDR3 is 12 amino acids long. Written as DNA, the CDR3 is TGTGCCAGCAGATATAGCAATCAGCCCCAGCATTTT. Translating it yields CASRYSNQPQHF.

The CDR3 is CASSFVDRGSEAFF. The CDR3 DNA reads as TGTGCCAGCAGCTTTGTAGACAGGGGCTCTGAAGCTTTCTTT. V and J are TRBV11-1 and TRBJ1-1; TRBD1 aligns across 8 bases. The V and J ends lost 3 bases and 6 bases, in that order; junction bases with no gene match: 6. Germline-derived CDR1 and CDR2 are SGHAT and FQDESV (reference sequence). CDR3 length: 14 amino acids.

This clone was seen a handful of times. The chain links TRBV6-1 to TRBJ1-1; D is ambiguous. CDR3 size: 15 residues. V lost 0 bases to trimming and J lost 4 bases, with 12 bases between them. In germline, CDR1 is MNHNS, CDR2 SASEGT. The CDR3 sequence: CASSEASRHGTEAFF. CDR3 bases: TGTGCCAGCAGTGAAGCTTCGCGGCATGGCACTGAAGCTTTCTTT.

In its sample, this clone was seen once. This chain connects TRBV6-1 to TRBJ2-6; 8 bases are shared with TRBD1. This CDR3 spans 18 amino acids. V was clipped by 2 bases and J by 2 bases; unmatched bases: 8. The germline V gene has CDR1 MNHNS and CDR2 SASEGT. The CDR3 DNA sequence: TGTGCCAGCAGTGAATCAGGGGGCCCGTCGACTGGGGCCAACGTCCTGACTTTC. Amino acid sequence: CASSESGGPSTGANVLTF.

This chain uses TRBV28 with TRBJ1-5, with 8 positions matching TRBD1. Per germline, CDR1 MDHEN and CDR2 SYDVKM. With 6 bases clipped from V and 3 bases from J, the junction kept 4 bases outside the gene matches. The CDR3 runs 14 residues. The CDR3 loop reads CASSHRGYNQPQHF. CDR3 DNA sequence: TGTGCCAGCAGCCACAGGGGGTACAATCAGCCCCAGCATTTT.

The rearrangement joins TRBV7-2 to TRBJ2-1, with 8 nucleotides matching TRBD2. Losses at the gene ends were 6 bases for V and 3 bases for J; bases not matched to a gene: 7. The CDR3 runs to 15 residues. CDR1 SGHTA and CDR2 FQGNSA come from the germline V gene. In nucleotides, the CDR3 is TGTGCCAGCAGAAATTCGGGGGGGCTCTACAATGAGCAGTTCTTC. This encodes CASRNSGGLYNEQFF.

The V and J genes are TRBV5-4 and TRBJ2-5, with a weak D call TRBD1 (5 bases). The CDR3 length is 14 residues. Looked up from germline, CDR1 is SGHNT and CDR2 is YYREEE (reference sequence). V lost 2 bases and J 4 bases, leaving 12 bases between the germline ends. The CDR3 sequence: CASSLKGAGETQYF. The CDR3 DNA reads TGTGCCAGCAGCTTAAAAGGGGCTGGAGAGACCCAGTACTTC.

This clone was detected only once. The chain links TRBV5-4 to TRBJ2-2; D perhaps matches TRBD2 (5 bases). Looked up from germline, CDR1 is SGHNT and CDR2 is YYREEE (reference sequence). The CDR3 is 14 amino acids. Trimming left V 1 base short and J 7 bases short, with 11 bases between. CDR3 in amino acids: CASSLSGENGELFF. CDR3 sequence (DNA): TGTGCCAGCAGCTTGTCTGGGGAGAACGGGGAGCTGTTTTTT. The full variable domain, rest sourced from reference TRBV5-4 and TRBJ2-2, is ETGVTQSPTHLIKTRGQQVTLRCSSQSGHNTVSWYQQALGQGPQFIFQYYREEENGRGNFPPRFSGLQFPNYSSELNVNALELDDSALYLCASSLSGENGELFFGEGSRLTVL.

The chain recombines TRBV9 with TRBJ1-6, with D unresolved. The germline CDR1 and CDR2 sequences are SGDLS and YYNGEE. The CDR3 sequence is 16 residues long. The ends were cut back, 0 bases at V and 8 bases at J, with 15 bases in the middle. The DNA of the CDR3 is TGTGCCAGCAGCGTAGCCGCTTCGGCTCGGGATTCACCCCTCCACTTT. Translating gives CASSVAASARDSPLHF.

CDR3 DNA: TGTGCCAGCAGGCCCCCGGGACAGGCCCGTGAAAAACTGTTTTTT. Its translation: CASRPPGQAREKLFF. The chain carries TRBV6-5 and TRBJ1-4; TRBD1 matches at 8 bases. The V gene end was trimmed by 6 bases and the J gene end by 7 bases; junction bases not matched to a gene: 10. Germline V gene data show CDR1 as MNHEY and CDR2 as SVGAGI. The CDR3 has 15 residues.

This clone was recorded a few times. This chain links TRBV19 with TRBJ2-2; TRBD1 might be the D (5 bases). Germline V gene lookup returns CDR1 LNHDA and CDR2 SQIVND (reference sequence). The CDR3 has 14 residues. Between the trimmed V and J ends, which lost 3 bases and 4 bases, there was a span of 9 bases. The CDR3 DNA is TGTGCCAGTAGTATCAAGGGGTCCACCGGGGAGCTGTTTTTT. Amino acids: CASSIKGSTGELFF.

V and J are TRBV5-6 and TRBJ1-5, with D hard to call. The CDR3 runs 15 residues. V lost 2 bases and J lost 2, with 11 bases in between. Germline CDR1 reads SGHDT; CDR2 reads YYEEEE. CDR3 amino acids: CASSFLGGGNQPQHF. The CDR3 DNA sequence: TGTGCCAGCAGCTTTTTAGGAGGCGGCAATCAGCCCCAGCATTTT. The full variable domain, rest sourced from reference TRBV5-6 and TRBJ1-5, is DAGVTQSPTHLIKTRGQQVTLRCSPKSGHDTVSWYQQALGQGPQFIFQYYEEEERQRGNFPDRFSGHQFPNYSSELNVNALLLGDSALYLCASSFLGGGNQPQHFGDGTRLSIL.

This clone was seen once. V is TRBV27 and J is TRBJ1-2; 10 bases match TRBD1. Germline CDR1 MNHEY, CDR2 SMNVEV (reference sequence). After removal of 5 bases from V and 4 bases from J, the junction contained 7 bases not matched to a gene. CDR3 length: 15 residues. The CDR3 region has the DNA TGTGCCAGCAGTCCGACGACAGGGGGCCGCTATGGCTACACCTTC. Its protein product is CASSPTTGGRYGYTF.

The CDR3 sequence is CASSELRQGAGETQYF. CDR3 nucleotides: TGTGCCAGCAGTGAACTAAGACAGGGGGCCGGGGAGACCCAGTACTTC. V is TRBV2 and J is TRBJ2-5, with 10 positions matching TRBD1. The CDR3 runs to 16 residues. Trimming took 2 bases from V and 5 from J; bases not matched to a gene: 8. CDR1 is SNHLY, CDR2 FYNNEI, per germline. Based on the CDR3 plus reference TRBV2 and TRBJ2-5, the full variable domain is EPEVTQTPSHQVTQMGQEVILRCVPISNHLYFYWYRQILGQKVEFLVSFYNNEISEKSEIFDDQFSVERPDGSNFTLKIRSTKLEDSAMYFCASSELRQGAGETQYFGPGTRLLVL.

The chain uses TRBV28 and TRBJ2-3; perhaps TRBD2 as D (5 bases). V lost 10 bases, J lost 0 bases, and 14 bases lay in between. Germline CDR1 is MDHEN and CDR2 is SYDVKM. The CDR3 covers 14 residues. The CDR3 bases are TGTGCCACCACCCTGCCGGGGAGCACAGATACGCAGTATTTT. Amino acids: CATTLPGSTDTQYF.

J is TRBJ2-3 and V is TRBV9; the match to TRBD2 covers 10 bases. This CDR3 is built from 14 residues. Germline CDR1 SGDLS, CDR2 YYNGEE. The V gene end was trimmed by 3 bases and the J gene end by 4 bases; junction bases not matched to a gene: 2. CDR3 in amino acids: CASSGSGGADTQYF. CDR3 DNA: TGTGCCAGCAGCGGGAGCGGGGGGGCAGATACGCAGTATTTT.

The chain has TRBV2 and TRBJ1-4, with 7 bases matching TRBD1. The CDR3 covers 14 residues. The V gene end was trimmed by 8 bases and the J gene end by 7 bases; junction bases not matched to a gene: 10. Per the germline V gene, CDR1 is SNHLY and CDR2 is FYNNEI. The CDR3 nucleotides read TGTGCCAGCGGTGCCAGGGGGTGGGGTGAAAAACTGTTTTTT. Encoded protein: CASGARGWGEKLFF.

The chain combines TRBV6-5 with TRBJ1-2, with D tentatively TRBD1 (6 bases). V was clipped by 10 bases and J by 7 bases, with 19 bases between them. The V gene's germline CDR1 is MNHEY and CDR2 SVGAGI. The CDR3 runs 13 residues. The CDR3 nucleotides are TGTGCCACCCAATTAAACAGGGCGGGTGGCTACACCTTC. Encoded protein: CATQLNRAGGYTF.